Listed below are T cell receptor beta chains from one sample, sequenced in a study of CD8 T cells in Susac syndrome. TCRdb used MiXCR to reprocess the immunoSEQ multiplex PCR reads, holding one entry per CDR3 protein. The sample lists 150,000 to 200,000 distinct CDR3 sequences; around 96% were seen once. The sequenced sample was CD4+ T cells from PBMCs. Receptor source: a human donor in good health. Both conserved end residues are part of each CDR3. D genes are given only for firm matches. The size field is filled for only some rows; it gives once, few, many or a size class.

j_call cdr3_length v_call clone_size d_call cdr3_nt cdr3_aa
TRBJ1-4 14 TRBV6-5 . . TGTGCCAGCAGTTACCGAGGCTGGGGCGAAAAACTGTTTTTT CASSYRGWGEKLFF
TRBJ2-3 16 TRBV2 once TRBD2 TGTGCCAGCAAGGGGTTGACGGGGGGGCCGACAGATACGCAGTATTTT CASKGLTGGPTDTQYF
TRBJ2-1 15 TRBV5-1 . TRBD2 TGCGCCAGCAGGCGGACTAGCGGGGCGGAGGATGAGCAGTTCTTC CASRRTSGAEDEQFF
TRBJ2-7 17 TRBV5-1 . . TGCGCCAGCAGCTTGGCTTATTGGACAGCCGTACAACCCGAGCAGTACTTC CASSLAYWTAVQPEQYF
TRBJ2-5 13 TRBV2 once . TGTGCCAGCAGCGCGGACCAGACAGAGACCCAGTACTTC CASSADQTETQYF
TRBJ2-1 11 TRBV20-1 . . TGCAGTGCTGTGCGGTGGGATGAGCAGTTCTTC CSAVRWDEQFF
TRBJ2-1 11 TRBV19 . . TGTGCCAGTAGTATAGTCAATGAGCAGTTCTTC CASSIVNEQFF
TRBJ1-1 14 TRBV29-1 . . TGCAGCGTTCAAGCTTTGGCTATTCACACTGAAGCTTTCTTT CSVQALAIHTEAFF
TRBJ2-7 15 TRBV6-1 . TRBD2 TGTGCCAGCAGCCTAGCGGGGGGCCCGACCGACGAGCAGTACTTC CASSLAGGPTDEQYF
TRBJ2-5 17 TRBV14 . TRBD2 TGTGCCAGCAGCCTTGGACTAGCGGGGGGGGTCCGGGAGACCCAGTACTTC CASSLGLAGGVRETQYF
TRBJ2-7 12 TRBV6-2/TRBV6-3 . . TGTGCCAGCACCTATGTGGGGGGCGAGCAGTACTTC CASTYVGGEQYF
TRBJ2-5 17 TRBV6-2/TRBV6-3 once TRBD2 TGTGCCAGCAGTTTGGGGACTAGCGGGGGAGGCCAAGAGACCCAGTACTTC CASSLGTSGGGQETQYF
TRBJ2-5 16 TRBV5-4 . TRBD2 TGTGCCAGCAGCTTGGTGGGCGGGGGGATACAAGAGACCCAGTACTTC CASSLVGGGIQETQYF
TRBJ2-5 13 TRBV20-1 . . TGCAGTGCTGGACCGTCGGGTCGGGAGACCCAGTACTTC CSAGPSGRETQYF
TRBJ2-5 13 TRBV2 . . TGTGCCAGCCGAGGGACACGGCAAGAGACCCAGTACTTC CASRGTRQETQYF
TRBJ2-1 16 TRBV6-1 . TRBD2 TGTGCCAGCAGATCCCACCTAGCGGGGACCTACAATGAGCAGTTCTTC CASRSHLAGTYNEQFF
TRBJ1-6 17 TRBV6-1 . . TGTGCCAGCAGTCGGACTCCCATAGGGTCCTATAATTCACCCCTCCACTTT CASSRTPIGSYNSPLHF
TRBJ1-2 12 TRBV7-9 . TRBD1 TGTGCCAGCAGCCAGACAGGGATTGGCTACACCTTC CASSQTGIGYTF
TRBJ1-2 15 TRBV9 . TRBD1 TGTGCCAGCAACCGTCACCACAGGGGCGACTATGGCTACACCTTC CASNRHHRGDYGYTF
TRBJ2-1 17 TRBV4-3 . TRBD1 TGCGCCAGCAGCCAGAGCAGGCCCAGGGGGCCCGACAATGAGCAGTTCTTC CASSQSRPRGPDNEQFF
TRBJ2-4 10 TRBV29-1 . . TGCAGCGTTGACGGGGACATTCAGTACTTC CSVDGDIQYF
TRBJ2-7 14 TRBV6-6 few TRBD1 TGTGCCAGCAGTGCCGGGACAGCCTCCTACGAGCAGTACTTC CASSAGTASYEQYF
TRBJ1-6 14 TRBV20-1 . . TGCAGTGCTAGAATGGCGAGCGGGAATTCACCCCTCCACTTT CSARMASGNSPLHF
TRBJ2-1 11 TRBV12-3/TRBV12-4 . . TGTGCCAGCAGCCGGGCTGTTGAGCAGTTCTTC CASSRAVEQFF
TRBJ2-7 15 TRBV5-1 . . TGCGCCAGCAGCTTCGGACAGCAGCAGGATTACGAGCAGTACTTC CASSFGQQQDYEQYF
TRBJ2-3 12 TRBV29-1 . . TGCAGCGTTGATGGGGGCCCAGATACGCAGTATTTT CSVDGGPDTQYF
TRBJ1-1 11 TRBV20-1 . . TGCAGTGCTAGAGATGGGCCGTGGGCTTTCTTT CSARDGPWAFF
TRBJ2-5 13 TRBV19 . . TGTGCCAGTAGTATCCTCGGACAGCCTACCCAGTACTTC CASSILGQPTQYF
TRBJ2-3 14 TRBV9 . . TGTGCCAGCAGCGGACGGCCTAGCACAGATACGCAGTATTTT CASSGRPSTDTQYF
TRBJ1-2 14 TRBV12-3/TRBV12-4 . . TGTGCCAGCAGTCGCGTCGGGGGGGGCTATGGCTACACCTTC CASSRVGGGYGYTF
TRBJ2-3 16 TRBV5-4 . . TGTGCCAGCAGCTTGGTGGCCACGGGATCCGCAGATACGCAGTATTTT CASSLVATGSADTQYF
TRBJ2-1 14 TRBV10-3 . . TGTGCCATCAGTGAGCCTACTGCAAACAATGAGCAGTTCTTC CAISEPTANNEQFF
TRBJ1-4 12 TRBV29-1 . . TGCAGCGTTGAAGATGGGTATGAAAAACTGTTTTTT CSVEDGYEKLFF
TRBJ1-5 13 TRBV12-3/TRBV12-4 . TRBD1 TGTGCCAGCGGAGGGGGCGCGGGACAGCCCCAGCATTTT CASGGGAGQPQHF
TRBJ2-3 16 TRBV25-1 once . TGTACCAGCAGTGACGCCCCTGACAGCCGCACAGATACGCAGTATTTT CTSSDAPDSRTDTQYF
TRBJ2-7 14 TRBV7-9 . . TGTGCCAGCAGCTTTTCCAGCGTTAACCACGAGCAGTACTTC CASSFSSVNHEQYF
TRBJ2-5 13 TRBV27 once TRBD2 TGTGCCAGCAGGGGGACTAGGTGGAAGACCCAGTACTTC CASRGTRWKTQYF
TRBJ1-3 13 TRBV12-3/TRBV12-4 . . TGTGCCAGCAGTTTAGGCTCTGGAAACACCATATATTTT CASSLGSGNTIYF
TRBJ1-5 15 TRBV11-2 . . TGTGCCAGCAGCTTAGGTTCGGTAAGCAATCAGCCCCAGCATTTT CASSLGSVSNQPQHF
TRBJ2-3 19 TRBV12-3/TRBV12-4 . TRBD2 TGTGCCAGCAGTCCTAGACTAGCGTGGGGGCCCCTTAGCACAGATACGCAGTATTTT CASSPRLAWGPLSTDTQYF
TRBJ2-5 15 TRBV5-4 once . TGTGCCAGCAGCTTGGCAACCGGGGTCCAAGAGACCCAGTACTTC CASSLATGVQETQYF
TRBJ1-1 13 TRBV29-1 . TRBD1 TGCAGCGTGATGACAGGGGGAGGCACTGAAGCTTTCTTT CSVMTGGGTEAFF
TRBJ2-3 13 TRBV4-3 . . TGCGCCAGCAGCCAAGATATCCTAGATACGCAGTATTTT CASSQDILDTQYF
TRBJ2-7 12 TRBV28 . . TGTGCCAGCAGCCGAACCTTTTACGAGCAGTACTTC CASSRTFYEQYF
TRBJ2-5 13 TRBV20-1 . . TGCAGTGCGGCCCGGGACACGCAAGAGACCCAGTACTTC CSAARDTQETQYF
TRBJ1-1 16 TRBV27 . . TGTGCCAGCAGTTTATCGCGCAGGGCACAGTACACTGAAGCTTTCTTT CASSLSRRAQYTEAFF
TRBJ2-3 13 TRBV20-1 . . TGCAGTGCTACCCCAGGGGCCACAGATACGCAGTATTTT CSATPGATDTQYF
TRBJ2-3 16 TRBV29-1 once TRBD1 TGCAGCGGGCAGGGACAGGGGTTTAAAGGCACAGATACGCAGTATTTT CSGQGQGFKGTDTQYF
TRBJ1-5 14 TRBV3-1 . . TGTGCCAGCAGCCAAGGAATAGGGGATCAGCCCCAGCATTTT CASSQGIGDQPQHF
TRBJ2-5 17 TRBV4-3 . TRBD2 TGCGCCAGCAGCCAAGAGGGAGTAGCGGGGGGGCAAGAGACCCAGTACTTC CASSQEGVAGGQETQYF
TRBJ1-6 13 TRBV5-1 . . TGCGCCAGCAGCTTCGGGGATGATTCACCCCTCCACTTT CASSFGDDSPLHF
TRBJ2-7 12 TRBV10-3 . . TGTGCCATCAGTGAGTCGATTCGGGCCCAGTACTTC CAISESIRAQYF
TRBJ2-5 14 TRBV20-1 once . TGCAGTGCTAGATTGACCGGGGCCCAAGAGACCCAGTACTTC CSARLTGAQETQYF
TRBJ2-1 15 TRBV5-4 . TRBD2 TGTGCCAGCAGCCTGGCCGGGGGGGCCTACAATGAGCAGTTCTTC CASSLAGGAYNEQFF